A selection of T cell receptor beta chains follows, all from one sample in a study of blood T cell repertoires in COVID-19. The method was immunoSEQ multiplex PCR; TCRdb's version includes in-frame clones alone and lacks a portion of them. The sample comprises about 140,000 clones, roughly 80% of which are singletons, and about 6.1% rests with the top ten. The material sequenced was PBMCs or T cells enriched from blood (not recorded which). These TCRs come from a woman in her 40s who had recovered from COVID-19. Both conserved end residues are part of each CDR3. The D gene is left open where the match is weak. Not all rows give a size; the values are once, few, many and, for expanded clones, a class.

V,D,size,CDR3
TRBV5-1,TRBD1,.,CASSEGTAGPYEQYF
TRBV20-1,.,.,CSALRAGRPFF
TRBV11-2,TRBD2,.,CASTLSGGGDGELFF
TRBV16,.,.,CASSQGRGAQPQHF
TRBV11-2,TRBD2,.,CASSLETAGVGEQFF
TRBV10-3,.,.,CAISGKGNEAFF
TRBV7-8,TRBD2,.,CASSLAPGTSGRTYNEQFF
TRBV10-3,.,once,CAISAARRGNEQYF
TRBV7-9,.,.,CASSHSNQPQHF
TRBV4-2,.,.,CASSQASEETQYF
TRBV12-5,TRBD1,.,CASGLVQIQGAPNQPQHF
TRBV10-3,.,.,CAIRTDNSYEQYF
TRBV4-1,.,.,CASSPQDTYNEQFF
TRBV27,.,.,CASSLSSGFTEAFF
TRBV25-1,.,many,CASSFAVAGELFF
TRBV3-1/TRBV3-2,.,once,CASSQAAANYGYTF
TRBV4-1,TRBD2,.,CASSQRMAREGLYEQYF
TRBV2,.,few,CASSEDQYFVEAFF
TRBV5-1,TRBD1,.,CASSGPGQGNNEQFF
TRBV19,TRBD1,.,CASSIDRGPMGYTF
TRBV9,.,.,CASSVGQINTEAFF
TRBV3-1/TRBV3-2,.,.,CASSFRGGTGYTF
TRBV13,TRBD2,.,CASSARLSGGARPTDTQYF
TRBV4-1,.,.,CASSITGTLSGANVLTF
TRBV2,.,.,CASSVGQGNSFF
TRBV13,.,.,CASSAGTTNTEAFF
TRBV13,.,.,CASSSGGQIFYGYTF
TRBV12-5,TRBD2,.,CASGLAPTSASTDTQYF
TRBV18,.,.,CASSQGDGEAFF
TRBV12-3/TRBV12-4,.,.,CASSLLGGNTIYF
TRBV6-2/TRBV6-3,.,.,CASSPVTGELFF
TRBV5-1,TRBD1,.,CASRGTGPTGELFF
TRBV7-9,.,.,CASSRGGNTIYF
TRBV28,TRBD2,.,CASSFFSGRFSYEQYF
TRBV9,.,.,CASSVQRTGELFF
TRBV12-5,TRBD1,once,CASGTDGTGGANQPQHF
TRBV6-4,TRBD2,.,CASSETGTSGSNEQFF
TRBV5-1,.,.,CASSPGQNTEAFF